This record looks at one T cell receptor (beta chain) sequence and its context. The antigen remains unidentified. The data derive from a study of cytomegalovirus exposure and HLA in healthy donors. The CDR3 is 17 residues long. Germline CDR1 SEHNR, CDR2 FQNEAQ (reference sequence). After removal of 8 bases from V and 4 bases from J, the junction contained 18 bases not matched to a gene. This PCR relied on a set of 60 Vbeta primers and 13 Jbeta primers. Methods used by the authors: The authors later counted about 80 million unique TCR beta chains, 8.5 million to 13 million of them shared. Method: immunoSEQ multiplex PCR; TCRdb's copy keeps in-frame clones and lacks some. V, J and clone size derive from that table, while D and trimming were established from the DNA sequence. In the table there are 95,000 to 150,000 clones, about three quarters of which are singletons. Overall study results and limits: TRBV6-2, TRBV6-3 and other indistinguishable V segments were excluded. The HLA-A and HLA-B alleles of most subjects were reportedly predicted accurately from TCR beta sequences.

The chain is built from TRBV7-9 and TRBJ1-1, with 8 bases that match TRBD1. The specimen was PBMCs. This TCR was sampled from a female donor in good health and CMV-seronegative. The CDR3 region has the DNA TGTGCCAGCCAGGGGCCTATCAGGGGGCCGGGGATCACTGAAGCTTTCTTT. It yields the protein CASQGPIRGPGITEAFF.